This T cell receptor beta chain derives from a study of OX40 agonist ivuxolimab in advanced cancers. Findings of the study overall: The 0.1-3.0 mg/kg partial responders had among the lowest clonal expansion.

Looked up from germline, CDR1 is LNHDA and CDR2 is SQIVND (reference sequence). This CDR3 is built from 16 residues. Trimming shortened V by 3 bases and J by 0 bases, and 15 bases separated the two germline ends. In regard to this clone: Its antigen is undetermined.

Sequenced by immunoSEQ multiplex PCR; TCRdb stores in-frame clones only, minus some. The sample lists tens of thousands of clones, over 75% occurring once. J is TRBJ2-7 and V is TRBV19; tentatively, D is TRBD1 (6 bases). The sequencing used CD4+ or CD8+ T cells sorted from blood, collected in a trial of the OX40 agonist ivuxolimab. This receptor was taken from an adult with an advanced solid tumor such as melanoma, head and neck, liver or kidney cancer. The CDR3 DNA follows: TGTGCCAGTAGTATCGTCAGGGGCCCTACCTCCTACGAGCAGTACTTC. Translated, it gives CASSIVRGPTSYEQYF.